A selection of T cell receptor beta chains follows, all from one sample in a study of blood T cells in healthy people across ages. TCRdb reprocessed the 5' RACE reads via MiXCR and lists one record per CDR3 protein. The table lists about 780,000 distinct CDR3 sequences, 25% to 30% of them singletons. These sequences were also reported in another study, on T cells of mothers and their children.

The specimen sequenced was blood. These receptors were taken from a boy younger than 18 in good health. Both conserved end residues are part of each CDR3. Clone size, where shown, is once, few, many, or a class for clones that have expanded.

j_gene | v_gene | abundance | CDR3aa
NA | TRBV3-1 | NA | CASRPGGGTYNEQFF
TRBJ2-5 | TRBV7-3 | few | CASSLARLAGGQETQYF
TRBJ2-1 | TRBV24-1 | NA | CATSDSQFRSSYNEQFF
TRBJ2-5 | TRBV12-3/TRBV12-4 | few | CASSLGGVPKSKETQYF
TRBJ2-5 | TRBV12-3/TRBV12-4 | NA | CASSVYGTQYF
NA | TRBV24-1 | few | CATSRTSGGAQETQYF
TRBJ2-1 | TRBV5-1 | NA | CASSLVGASSYNEQFF
TRBJ2-5 | TRBV5-1 | NA | CASSLGDYRGMRETQYF
NA | TRBV28 | few | CASSSGQGGSEQYF
TRBJ1-2 | TRBV29-1 | NA | CSAWGEANGYTF
TRBJ2-7 | TRBV12-3/TRBV12-4 | few | CASIITVYEQYF
TRBJ1-2 | TRBV24-1 | NA | CATSEGQNYGYTF
TRBJ2-1 | TRBV7-9 | NA | CASSSLRRSSGQDNEQFF
NA | TRBV5-1 | few | CASSFRLAGESSYEQYF
NA | TRBV4-2 | NA | CASSSIAGGREKTQYF
TRBJ2-1 | TRBV2 | NA | CASSAKLAGGYNEQFF
TRBJ2-3 | TRBV25-1 | few | CASSDPRSSGRSTDTQYF
NA | TRBV5-5 | few | CASSLAASGGPFLSREQFF
TRBJ1-2 | TRBV30 | NA | CAWSKDRENYGYTF
NA | TRBV20-1 | NA | CSALAAAVETQYF
TRBJ1-2 | TRBV5-1 | few | CASSLVRDAKGYTF
TRBJ2-5 | TRBV5-6 | few | CASSLIEDRFF
NA | TRBV3-1 | NA | CASSQAWQETQYF
TRBJ2-7 | TRBV2 | NA | CASSEDISSYEQYF
TRBJ1-4 | TRBV2 | NA | CASSVPRGSANEKLFF
TRBJ2-2 | TRBV4-2 | NA | CASSQDTFWGPYTGELFF
TRBJ1-2 | TRBV6-6 | NA | CASSREGSAWGYTF